Each of the 24 T cell receptor beta chains below was sequenced from the same sample in a study of cytomegalovirus exposure and HLA in healthy donors. PCR involved 60 Vbeta and 13 Jbeta primers. Assay used: immunoSEQ multiplex PCR; TCRdb lists only in-frame clones, some missing. Of around 200,000 clones in the sample, approximately 75% were seen once. Sample: PBMCs. These receptors were obtained from a man aged 25 to 40 in good health and CMV-seropositive.

The CDR3 region is CASSLAGTGGAETQYF. The CDR3 region has the DNA TGTGCCAGCAGCCTAGCCGGGACAGGGGGCGCAGAGACCCAGTACTTC. The chain uses TRBV9 and TRBJ2-5, with 12 bases matching TRBD1. There are 16 residues in the CDR3. J gave up 4 bases and V 4 bases, and 8 bases lay outside the gene matches. Germline V gene sequence: CDR1 SGDLS, CDR2 YYNGEE.

This clone appeared once. This chain links TRBV4-2 with TRBJ2-2; 10 bases fit TRBD2. The CDR3 runs 17 residues. CDR1 is LGHNA, CDR2 YNFKEQ, per germline. V lost 0 bases, J lost 4 bases, and 5 bases stayed unmatched. CDR3 protein: CASSQDVVAGGTGELFF. In DNA form, the CDR3 reads TGTGCCAGCAGCCAAGATGTGGTAGCGGGGGGCACCGGGGAGCTGTTTTTT.

This clone was seen a single time. V usage is TRBV4-1 and J usage is TRBJ2-1, with 10 bases that match TRBD2. CDR3 length: 15 residues. Trimming cost V 4 bases and J 4 bases; bases outside gene matches: 4. Germline CDR1 reads MGHRA; CDR2 reads YSYEKL. CDR3: CASSPPSGSYNEQFF. The CDR3 coding sequence is TGCGCCAGCAGCCCTCCTAGCGGGAGTTACAATGAGCAGTTCTTC.

This chain links TRBV6-4 with TRBJ1-1; D is unclear. V dropped 5 bases and J dropped 4 bases, with 11 bases sitting between them. The CDR3 is 13 amino acids. Per germline, CDR1 MRHNA and CDR2 SNTAGT. CDR3 residues: CASSSGGSTEAFF. For the CDR3, the DNA is TGTGCCAGCAGTTCTGGAGGGAGCACTGAAGCTTTCTTT.

The rearrangement links TRBV9 to TRBJ1-1; D possibly corresponds to TRBD1 (6 bases). V dropped 1 base and J dropped 5 bases, with 15 bases sitting between them. The V gene's germline CDR1 is SGDLS and CDR2 YYNGEE. The CDR3 covers 15 residues. The CDR3 protein is CASSVRGGEGTEAFF. The CDR3 nucleotides read TGTGCCAGCAGCGTACGAGGGGGAGAGGGTACTGAAGCTTTCTTT.

This clone occurred a few times. The chain employs TRBV7-9 and TRBJ2-3, with TRBD2 matching over 8 bases. This CDR3 has 17 amino acids. Germline values: CDR1 SEHNR, CDR2 FQNEAQ (reference sequence). V gave up 3 bases and J gave up 2 bases; unmatched junction bases: 10. The CDR3 DNA follows: TGTGCCAGCAGCTTTCACCGGGAACTAGCGGTCACAGATACGCAGTATTTT. This encodes CASSFHRELAVTDTQYF.

This chain uses TRBV10-2 with TRBJ2-1; 8 positions match TRBD2. The ends lost 0 bases at V and 9 bases at J; junction bases unmatched: 10. The length of the CDR3 is 16 residues. Germline V gene sequence: CDR1 WSHSY, CDR2 SAAADI. CDR3 residues: CASSESGGAGFSEQFF. The CDR3 DNA is TGCGCCAGCAGTGAGTCCGGGGGGGCCGGTTTTAGTGAGCAGTTCTTC.

This clone was observed once. The CDR3 region has the DNA TGTGCCAGCAGCCCAGGACTAGCGGGAGGAGAGACCCAGTACTTC. Translation gives CASSPGLAGGETQYF. V usage is TRBV13 and J usage is TRBJ2-5; TRBD2 matches 14 bases. Germline trimming cut 5 bases from V and 4 bases from J; bases unmatched to any gene: 3. The CDR3 contains 15 residues. Germline V gene data show CDR1 as PRHDT and CDR2 as FYEKMQ (reference sequence).

In nucleotides, the CDR3 is TGCGCCAGCAGCCAAATCGGGGGTCTGGGAGACGAGCAGTACTTC. It specifies CASSQIGGLGDEQYF. The chain is built from TRBV4-3 and TRBJ2-7; maybe TRBD2 (6 bases). Germline CDR1 LGHNA, CDR2 YSLEER. This CDR3 has 15 amino acids. V was cut by 2 bases and J by 5 bases, with 16 bases left in between.

The chain joins TRBV4-3 to TRBJ1-1; D uncertain. The germline V gene encodes CDR1 LGHNA and CDR2 YSLEER. Trimming removed 3 bases from V and 1 base from J, with 12 bases in between. This CDR3 has 15 residues. CDR3 sequence reads: CASSHRSPPNTEAFF. DNA for the CDR3: TGCGCCAGCAGCCATCGGTCCCCCCCGAACACTGAAGCTTTCTTT.

The chain has TRBV9 and TRBJ2-1; D perhaps matches TRBD2 (7 bases). Germline V gives CDR1 SGDLS, CDR2 YYNGEE. Trimming stripped 4 bases from V and 3 bases from J, with 17 bases between. The CDR3 loop spans 16 amino acids. The CDR3 nucleotides are TGTGCCAGCAGCTCGGCGGGGAGGGGGGGCTACAATGAGCAGTTCTTC. Protein sequence: CASSSAGRGGYNEQFF.

The chain is built from TRBV5-1 and TRBJ2-1; TRBD1 is a possible D gene (5 bases). CDR1 and CDR2 (germline): SGHRS, YFSETQ. This CDR3 has 14 residues. Trimming cost V 2 bases and J 7 bases, with 13 bases left between them. The CDR3 loop is CASSFRTLKNEQFF. The CDR3 DNA sequence: TGCGCCAGCAGCTTTAGGACACTTAAGAATGAGCAGTTCTTC.

The rearrangement links TRBV28 to TRBJ1-1, with 8 positions matching TRBD1. V gave up 3 bases and J gave up 7 bases; unmatched junction bases: 7. Per the germline V gene, CDR1 is MDHEN and CDR2 is SYDVKM. The CDR3 runs 14 residues. The CDR3 protein is CASSFRSTGDEAFF. The CDR3 bases are TGTGCCAGCAGTTTCCGGTCGACAGGGGATGAAGCTTTCTTT.

The rearrangement joins TRBV7-9 to TRBJ2-1, with D possibly being TRBD1 (5 bases). The CDR3 covers 15 residues. V was pared by 6 bases and J by 0 bases, with 12 bases between. Germline V gene sequence: CDR1 SEHNR, CDR2 FQNEAQ (reference sequence). DNA for the CDR3: TGTGCCAGCAGTCCGTACAGGAGCTCCTACAATGAGCAGTTCTTC. It yields the protein CASSPYRSSYNEQFF.

This clone appeared a single time. The genes are TRBV4-3 and TRBJ2-5, with D hard to call. CDR1 is LGHNA and CDR2 is YSLEER in the germline V gene. The CDR3 extends over 13 amino acids. With 1 base removed from V and 7 bases from J, the gap between germline ends came to 10 bases. In nucleotides, the CDR3 is TGCGCCAGCAGCCAAGTCGGTCGAGGGACCCAGTACTTC. Its protein product is CASSQVGRGTQYF.

This CDR3 is CASSPGGTGELFF. The CDR3 DNA is TGTGCCAGCAGCCCCGGGGGTACCGGGGAGCTGTTTTTT. V and J are TRBV7-3 and TRBJ2-2; perhaps TRBD2 as D (6 bases). The germline V gene has CDR1 SGHTA and CDR2 FQGTGA. The CDR3 contains 13 residues. The V end lost 5 bases, the J end lost 5 bases, and 9 bases lay between the germline ends.

V and J are TRBV5-1 and TRBJ2-5; no clear D. Per germline, CDR1 SGHRS and CDR2 YFSETQ. This CDR3 is 14 amino acids long. Trimming stripped 1 base from V and 3 bases from J, with 10 bases between. In DNA form, the CDR3 reads TGCGCCAGCAGCTTGAAGTCTAGTAAAGAGACCCAGTACTTC. Protein product: CASSLKSSKETQYF.

The V call is TRBV28, the J call TRBJ1-2, with no clear D. In germline, CDR1 is MDHEN, CDR2 SYDVKM. The CDR3 is 13 amino acids. The V end was cut by 6 bases, the J end by 4 bases, with 12 bases between. The CDR3 bases are TGTGCCAGCAGCCCTGTGAGGCTCTATGGCTACACCTTC. This translates into CASSPVRLYGYTF.

The chain joins TRBV2 to TRBJ2-1; D not certain. Trimming pared 3 bases from V and 4 bases from J, leaving 7 bases between. CDR1 is SNHLY and CDR2 is FYNNEI in the germline V gene. The CDR3 contains 13 residues. The CDR3 region has the DNA TGTGCCAGCAGTGAGACTCTTTACAATGAGCAGTTCTTC. It yields the protein CASSETLYNEQFF.

V usage is TRBV7-2 and J usage is TRBJ1-2; TRBD1 is a possible D gene (6 bases). Trimming removed 5 bases at V and 4 bases at J, with 14 bases between. The CDR3 is 14 amino acids. Germline assignment: CDR1 SGHTA and CDR2 FQGNSA. CDR3 protein: CASSQGQGIYGYTF. The CDR3 DNA reads as TGTGCCAGCAGCCAGGGGCAGGGGATCTATGGCTACACCTTC.

This clone was found a few times. The chain combines TRBV5-5 with TRBJ2-7; no firm D call. The length of the CDR3 is 14 residues. Trimming pared 6 bases from V and 0 bases from J, leaving 13 bases between. Germline V gene sequence: CDR1 SGHKS, CDR2 YYEKEE (reference sequence). CDR3 protein: CASIATASSYEQYF. The CDR3 coding sequence is TGTGCCAGCATCGCGACTGCGAGCTCCTACGAGCAGTACTTC. The full variable domain, completed using reference TRBV5-5 and TRBJ2-7, is DAGVTQSPTHLIKTRGQQVTLRCSPISGHKSVSWYQQVLGQGPQFIFQYYEKEERGRGNFPDRFSARQFPNYSSELNVNALLLGDSALYLCASIATASSYEQYFGPGTRLTVT.

This rearrangement joins TRBV5-6 to TRBJ2-7; 7 bases agree with TRBD1. Per the germline V gene, CDR1 is SGHDT and CDR2 is YYEEEE. The CDR3 length is 12 residues. Trimming cost V 3 bases and J 3 bases; bases outside gene matches: 0. The CDR3 sequence: CASSWTGYEQYF. CDR3 in DNA: TGTGCCAGCAGCTGGACAGGCTACGAGCAGTACTTC.

CDR3 DNA: TGCGCCAGCAGCACCGGACAGGGCCCATACTTGAACACTGAAGCTTTCTTT. Translated: CASSTGQGPYLNTEAFF. This sequence joins TRBV5-1 and TRBJ1-1, with TRBD1 identical over 8 bases. Germline V CDR1 and CDR2: SGHRS, YFSETQ. The CDR3 runs 17 residues. The trim removed 4 bases at V and 0 bases at J, leaving 11 bases unmatched.

The chain employs TRBV14 and TRBJ2-7, with TRBD1 as a possible D gene (7 bases). The germline gives CDR1 SGHDN, CDR2 FVKESK. V lost 1 base to trimming and J lost 5 bases, with 15 bases between them. The CDR3 runs to 15 residues. The CDR3 protein is CASSQGAGGFHEQYF. The CDR3 DNA sequence: TGTGCCAGCAGCCAAGGGGCAGGGGGGTTCCACGAGCAGTACTTC. The whole variable domain, filled in from reference TRBV14 and TRBJ2-7, reads EAGVTQFPSHSVIEKGQTVTLRCDPISGHDNLYWYRRVMGKEIKFLLHFVKESKQDESGMPNNRFLAERTGGTYSTLKVQPAELEDSGVYFCASSQGAGGFHEQYFGPGTRLTVT.